The entry below describes one TCR beta chain. This clonotype was counted a few times. The clone's antigen remains unknown. Base qualities are not recorded, but no much larger clone differs from it by a single base. This sample is drawn from a study of spatial heterogeneity in lung cancer (dated by TCRdb to between 2018 and 2021). As for the study more broadly: More beta-chain than alpha-chain transcripts were consistently detected, likely reflecting higher beta-chain transcript abundance. In the raw uncorrected reads, each unique combination of TCR and UMI appeared more than ten times on average. At surgery, both alpha and beta chains were TCR-sequenced in 220 tumor regions, roughly 64 matched nontumor lung samples and around 50 PBMC samples. TCR alpha and beta repertoires were quantitatively compared across multiple tumor regions, matched nontumor lung and blood in non-small cell lung cancer. TCR repertoire features were related to nonsynonymous mutation counts determined by whole-exome sequencing of tumor tissue. Overall study outcomes, separate from this receptor: Ubiquitous expanded tumor TCRs showed up in blood more often at tumor resection than at routine follow-up. Additional single-cell paired TCR alpha and beta sequencing was considered necessary to confirm, at a functional level, the hypothesis that regional TCRs recognize regional mutations.

According to the germline V gene, CDR1 reads KGHDR and CDR2 reads SFDVKD. Cut back by 12 bases and 7 bases, the V and J ends lie 15 bases apart. The CDR3 contains 12 residues, cysteine and phenylalanine counted. CDR3 DNA is the only sequence kept; it has 36 bases, read in frame from the first base. The time point label on this specimen signifies: sample taken at primary tumor resection. Samples were obtained from about 75 patients with early-stage, untreated non-small cell lung cancer from the lung TRACERx cohort. TCR sequencing used whole RNA extracted from tumor and nontumor lung tissue, or from cryopreserved PBMC samples, without cell sorting. Only patients for whom sufficient RNA was available from at least two tumor regions were selected for TCR sequencing. Libraries were made using 5' RACE. The instrument given in TCRdb is NextSeq 500. The TCR library protocol attached a unique molecular identifier to each TCR cDNA molecule to allow correction of PCR and sequencing errors. In the paper's pipeline: TCR identification, UMI-based error correction and CDR3 extraction were performed with Decombinator tools. Expanded TCRs were defined as those above a frequency of 2 per 1,000, corresponding to the top 1% of the tumor frequency distribution. Rényi diversity was computed with the R vegan package after subsampling each repertoire 100 times to 5,000 TCRs. CDR3 similarity networks were built from amino acid triplet string-kernel similarity, with CDR3s being connected when pairwise similarity was above 0.82. In-frame beta chains were kept once TCRdb had trimmed the public reads at Q25 with fastp and called clones with MiXCR. CDR3 protein sequences are deduplicated, and each keeps its most common genes and DNA. These V and J calls originate from TCRdb's pipeline instead of the authors' own analysis. The table for this sample lists tens of thousands of distinct CDR3 sequences; around 15% of them were counted only once. Around 54% of the sample rests with the top ten.

This TCR came from a male donor with early-stage non-small cell lung cancer. The sequence joins TRBV24-1 to TRBJ1-5, and the D gene may be TRBD1, 6 bases matching. The material sequenced was PBMCs, taken at surgery. This receptor has the CDR3 CAPYSRGQPQHF. The DNA is as follows: TGTGCCCCTTATAGCAGGGGCCAGCCCCAGCATTTT.